This is a list of T cell receptor beta chains from one sample in a study of vaccination and CD4 T cells after COVID-19. Each CDR3 protein is one row after TCRdb ran MiXCR on the PCR reads. The sample records some 13,000 distinct CDR3 sequences, 50% to 75% being singletons. These TCRs are of unknown antigen specificity. The specimen sequenced was CD4+ T cells from blood, cultured in vitro. The receptor set was obtained from a human donor who had recovered from COVID-19. CDR3s include the opening cysteine and the closing phenylalanine or tryptophan. D genes are given only for firm matches. Clone size appears in some rows only: once, few, many, or a class for an expanded clone.

-	TRBJ1-4	-	TRBV15	TGTGCCACCAGCTTAAGGAGCGGGGGTCATGAAAAACTGTTTTTT	CATSLRSGGHEKLFF
-	TRBJ1-3	-	TRBV2	TGTGCCAGCGCGCCCCTGACAGCTGGAAACACCATATATTTT	CASAPLTAGNTIYF
few	TRBJ2-3	-	TRBV6-1	TGTGCCAGCAGTGTCGCACAGAGCACAGATACGCAGTATTTT	CASSVAQSTDTQYF
few	TRBJ1-1	TRBD1	TRBV6-1	TGTGCCAGCAGATCCCTGACAGGGAAGATGAACACTGAAGCTTTCTTT	CASRSLTGKMNTEAFF
-	TRBJ1-1	-	TRBV20-1	TGCGGTGCTGCGGACAGAGTGGGGCACACTGAAGCTTTCTTT	CGAADRVGHTEAFF
few	TRBJ2-2	-	TRBV7-9	TGTGCCAGCAGCTTAGCGCGGGCCTTCACCGGGGAGCTGTTTTTT	CASSLARAFTGELFF
once	TRBJ2-5	TRBD2	TRBV7-3	TGTGCCAGCAGCTTCCTTAGGCTTACTAGCGGAGAAGAGACCCAGTACTTC	CASSFLRLTSGEETQYF
once	TRBJ1-5	TRBD1	TRBV6-2/TRBV6-3	TGTGCCAGCGGACCAGGGGGCGCAATACCCAATCAGCCCCAGCATTTT	CASGPGGAIPNQPQHF
-	TRBJ2-3	-	TRBV25-1	TGTGCCAGCAGTACCCTGGGGGGGGCCCAGCCCACTAGCACAGATACGCAGTATTTT	CASSTLGGAQPTSTDTQYF
few	TRBJ1-1	-	TRBV21-1	TGTGCCAGCAGGACGGGGGGTGAAGCTTTCTTT	CASRTGGEAFF
-	TRBJ1-5	TRBD1	TRBV20-1	TGCAGTGCTAGGGGACAGGGACAACAGCCCCAGCATTTT	CSARGQGQQPQHF
-	TRBJ2-2	TRBD1	TRBV28	TGTGCCAGCAGCCGCCAGGGGACAGGGCACGATACCGGGGAGCTGTTTTTT	CASSRQGTGHDTGELFF
-	TRBJ2-2	-	TRBV12-3/TRBV12-4	TGTGCCAGCAGTTTTGCAGGAAGCACCGGGGAGCTGTTTTTT	CASSFAGSTGELFF
-	TRBJ2-7	TRBD2	TRBV2	TGTGCCAGCAGTGACCATGGGACTAGCCGCTACGAGCAGTACTTC	CASSDHGTSRYEQYF
-	TRBJ2-2	-	TRBV6-1	TGTGCCAGCAGCCCGGACAGGAACACCGGGGAGCTGTTTTTT	CASSPDRNTGELFF
large	TRBJ2-5	-	TRBV10-3	TGTGCCATCAGTGATACCCAAGTCCTCGACAGAGCAGAGACCCAGTACTTC	CAISDTQVLDRAETQYF
few	TRBJ2-3	TRBD2	TRBV24-1	TGTGCCACCAGTGATCGACGGGGGGTAGATACGCAGTATTTT	CATSDRRGVDTQYF